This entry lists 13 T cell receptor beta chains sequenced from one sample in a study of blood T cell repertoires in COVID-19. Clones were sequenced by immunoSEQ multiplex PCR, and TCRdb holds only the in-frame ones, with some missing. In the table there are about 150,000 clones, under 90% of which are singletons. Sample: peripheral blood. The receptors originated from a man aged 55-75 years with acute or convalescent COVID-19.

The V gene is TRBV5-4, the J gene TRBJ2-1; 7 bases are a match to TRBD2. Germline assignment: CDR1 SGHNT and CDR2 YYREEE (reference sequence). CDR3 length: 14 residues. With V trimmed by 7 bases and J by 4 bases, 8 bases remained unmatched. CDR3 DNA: TGTGCCAGCGGGTCCGGGGGGTTTTACAATGAGCAGTTCTTC. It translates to CASGSGGFYNEQFF.

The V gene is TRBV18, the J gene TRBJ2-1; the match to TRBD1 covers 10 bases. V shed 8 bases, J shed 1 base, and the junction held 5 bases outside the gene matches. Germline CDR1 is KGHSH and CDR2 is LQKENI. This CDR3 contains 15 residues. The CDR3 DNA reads TGTGCCAGCGCGCGGGACAGGGGATCCTACAATGAGCAGTTCTTC. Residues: CASARDRGSYNEQFF.

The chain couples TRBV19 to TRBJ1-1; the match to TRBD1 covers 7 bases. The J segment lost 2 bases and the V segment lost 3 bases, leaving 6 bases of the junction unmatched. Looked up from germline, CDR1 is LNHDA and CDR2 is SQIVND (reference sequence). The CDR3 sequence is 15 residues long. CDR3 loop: CASSISGDSNTEAFF. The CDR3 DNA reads TGTGCCAGTAGTATTAGTGGGGACAGCAACACTGAAGCTTTCTTT.

The CDR3 DNA is TGTGCCAGCAGTCAGGGATCAGGGGGCGAAGGCACTGAAGCTTTCTTT. Translating it yields CASSQGSGGEGTEAFF. V and J are TRBV2 and TRBJ1-1; 8 nucleotides align to TRBD1. CDR3 size: 16 residues. V trimming: 5 bases; J trimming: 4 bases; junction bases outside the gene matches: 12. Germline V gene lookup returns CDR1 SNHLY and CDR2 FYNNEI. Full variable domain (outside the CDR3, taken from reference TRBV2 and TRBJ1-1): EPEVTQTPSHQVTQMGQEVILRCVPISNHLYFYWYRQILGQKVEFLVSFYNNEISEKSEIFDDQFSVERPDGSNFTLKIRSTKLEDSAMYFCASSQGSGGEGTEAFFGQGTRLTVV.

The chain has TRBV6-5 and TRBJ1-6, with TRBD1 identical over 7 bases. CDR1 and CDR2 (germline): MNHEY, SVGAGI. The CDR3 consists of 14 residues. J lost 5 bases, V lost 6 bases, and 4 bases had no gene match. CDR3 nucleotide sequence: TGTGCCAGCAGAATGGGACAGAATAATTCACCCCTCCACTTT. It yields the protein CASRMGQNNSPLHF.

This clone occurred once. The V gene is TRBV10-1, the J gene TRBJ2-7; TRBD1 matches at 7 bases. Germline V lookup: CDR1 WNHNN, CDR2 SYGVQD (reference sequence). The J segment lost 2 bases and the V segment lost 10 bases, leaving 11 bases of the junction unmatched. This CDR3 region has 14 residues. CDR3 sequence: CAMTSRTGAYEQYF. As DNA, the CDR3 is TGCGCCATGACGAGCAGGACAGGCGCCTACGAGCAGTACTTC.

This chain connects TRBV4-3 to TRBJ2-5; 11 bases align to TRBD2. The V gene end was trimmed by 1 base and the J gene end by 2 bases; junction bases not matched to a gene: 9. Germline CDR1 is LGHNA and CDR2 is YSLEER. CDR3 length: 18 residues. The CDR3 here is CASSQGSRSGRAQETQYF. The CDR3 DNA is TGCGCCAGCAGCCAAGGAAGTCGTAGCGGGAGGGCGCAAGAGACCCAGTACTTC.

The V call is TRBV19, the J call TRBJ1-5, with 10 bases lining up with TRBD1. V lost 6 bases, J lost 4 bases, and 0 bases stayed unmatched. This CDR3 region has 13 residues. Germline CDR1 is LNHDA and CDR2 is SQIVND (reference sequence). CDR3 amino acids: CASRGQGNQPQHF. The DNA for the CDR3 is TGTGCCAGTAGGGGACAGGGGAATCAGCCCCAGCATTTT.

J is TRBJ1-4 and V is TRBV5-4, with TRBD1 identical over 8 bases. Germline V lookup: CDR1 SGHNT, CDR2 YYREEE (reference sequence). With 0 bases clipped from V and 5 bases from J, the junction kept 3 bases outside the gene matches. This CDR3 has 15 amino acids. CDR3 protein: CASSLGDRSNEKLFF. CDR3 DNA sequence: TGTGCCAGCAGCTTGGGGGACAGGTCAAATGAAAAACTGTTTTTT.

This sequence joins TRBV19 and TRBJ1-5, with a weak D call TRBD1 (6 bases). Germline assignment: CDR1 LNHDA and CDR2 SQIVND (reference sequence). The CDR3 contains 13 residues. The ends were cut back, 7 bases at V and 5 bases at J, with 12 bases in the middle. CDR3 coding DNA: TGTGCCAGTACGGGGGGCCCTTATCAGCCCCAGCATTTT. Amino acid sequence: CASTGGPYQPQHF.

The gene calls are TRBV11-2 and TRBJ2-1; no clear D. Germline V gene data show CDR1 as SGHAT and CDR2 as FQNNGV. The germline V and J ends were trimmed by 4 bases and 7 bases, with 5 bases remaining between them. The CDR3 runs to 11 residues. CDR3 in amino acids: CASSWRNEQFF. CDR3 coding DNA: TGTGCCAGCAGCTGGAGAAATGAGCAGTTCTTC.

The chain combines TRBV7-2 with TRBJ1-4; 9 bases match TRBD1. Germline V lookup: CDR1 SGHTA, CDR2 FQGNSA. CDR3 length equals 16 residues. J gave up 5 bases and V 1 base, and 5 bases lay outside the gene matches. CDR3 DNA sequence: TGTGCCAGCAGCTTAGGGGGGACAGGGTTAAATGAAAAACTGTTTTTT. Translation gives CASSLGGTGLNEKLFF.

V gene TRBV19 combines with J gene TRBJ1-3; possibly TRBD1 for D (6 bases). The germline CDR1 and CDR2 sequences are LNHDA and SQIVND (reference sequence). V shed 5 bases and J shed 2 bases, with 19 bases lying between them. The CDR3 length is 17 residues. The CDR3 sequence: CASSWQGKGAAGNTIYF. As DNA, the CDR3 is TGTGCCAGTAGTTGGCAGGGGAAAGGGGCGGCTGGAAACACCATATATTTT.